The present T cell receptor (beta chain) was sequenced within a study of patients and donors after allogeneic stem cell transplantation. This CDR3 spans 15 amino acids. The V end was cut by 5 bases, the J end by 2 bases, with 15 bases between. MiXCR, run by TCRdb on the RT-PCR reads, gives a single entry per CDR3 protein. The repertoire holds roughly 150,000 distinct CDR3 sequences, with roughly 24% as singletons. The chain has TRBV12-3 or TRBV12-4 and TRBJ1-2, with D possibly being TRBD1 (5 bases). Source material: blood, either unsorted or a sorted T cell fraction (not recorded which). This sequence was found in a human donor who was either an allogeneic HSCT recipient or a stem cell or donor lymphocyte infusion donor (not recorded which). It is not recorded whose cells these are; they may come from a transplant donor. CDR3 coding DNA: TGTGCCAGCAGTCCATGGGGGTTATCGAACTATGGCTACACCTTC. Translated, it gives CASSPWGLSNYGYTF.